These T cell receptor beta chains were read from a single sample in a study of control samples from healthy donors and cancer patients. The assay was immunoSEQ multiplex PCR, and TCRdb's table has in-frame clones only and misses some. Here the sample spans approximately 150,000 clones, around 94% being singletons. The sample consisted of PBMCs. These receptors were taken from a man between 60 and 70 years old with colorectal cancer. Both conserved end residues are part of each CDR3. A D gene is named only where the DNA matches it firmly. Clone size is shown for a subset of rows, as once, few, many or a class of expanded clone.

J gene | clone size | D gene | V gene | CDR3 DNA | CDR3 protein
TRBJ1-2 | - | TRBD1 | TRBV12-3/TRBV12-4 | TGTGCCAGCAACCTACAGGGGGGGTATGGCTACACCTTC | CASNLQGGYGYTF
TRBJ1-4 | - | TRBD1 | TRBV28 | TGTGCCAGCAGTACCCCCGGACAGGGGGTTAATGAAAAACTGTTTTTT | CASSTPGQGVNEKLFF
TRBJ1-1 | - | TRBD1 | TRBV25-1 | TGTGCCAGCAGTGTAGGGACAGGGTCCGAAGCTTTCTTT | CASSVGTGSEAFF
TRBJ2-3 | - | TRBD2 | TRBV24-1 | TGTGCCACCAGTGATTGGACTAGCGGGGACTCAGATACGCAGTATTTT | CATSDWTSGDSDTQYF
TRBJ2-3 | once | TRBD1 | TRBV9 | TGTGCCAGCAGCGTTTTACAGGGGTATAAGCAAACAGATACGCAGTATTTT | CASSVLQGYKQTDTQYF
TRBJ2-7 | - | - | TRBV7-2 | TGTGCCAGCAGCTTCGGCGGAAACTCCTACGAGCAGTACTTC | CASSFGGNSYEQYF
TRBJ2-6 | - | - | TRBV21-1 | TGTGCCAGCAGCAGAGGGGTTTCCTCTGGGGCCAACGTCCTGACTTTC | CASSRGVSSGANVLTF
TRBJ2-1 | - | - | TRBV28 | TGTGCCAGCAGTTTCGGGGGAAAGGGTAGGGATGAGCAGTTCTTC | CASSFGGKGRDEQFF
TRBJ1-1 | - | - | TRBV9 | TGTGCCAGCAGCGCCCCTGCCCCGAACACTGAAGCTTTCTTT | CASSAPAPNTEAFF
TRBJ2-2 | few | TRBD2 | TRBV6-4 | TGTGCCAGCTCCGGGACTACTAACACCGGGGAGCTGTTTTTT | CASSGTTNTGELFF
TRBJ2-3 | - | - | TRBV7-8 | TGTGCCAGCAGCTTCGGCAGTGCAGATACGCAGTATTTT | CASSFGSADTQYF
TRBJ2-1 | - | - | TRBV19 | TGTGCCAGTAGTATAAGCCATGAGCAGTTCTTC | CASSISHEQFF
TRBJ1-2 | - | - | TRBV30 | TGTGCCTGGAGTGTACCGAGCTATGGCTACACCTTC | CAWSVPSYGYTF
TRBJ1-2 | - | - | TRBV7-2 | TGTGCCAGCAGCTTCGGACGGTTAAACTATGGCTACACCTTC | CASSFGRLNYGYTF
TRBJ2-3 | - | - | TRBV6-5 | TGTGCCAGCACCACTGGAAGAATTGTGAGGGATACGCAGTATTTT | CASTTGRIVRDTQYF
TRBJ2-7 | - | TRBD2 | TRBV7-6 | TGTGCCAGCAGCAAAGGACTAGCGGGGGGCTATAGCTCCTACGAGCAGTACTTC | CASSKGLAGGYSSYEQYF
TRBJ2-7 | - | - | TRBV28 | TGTGCCAGCAGTTTCCACGGCCCCTACGAGCAGTACTTC | CASSFHGPYEQYF
TRBJ1-2 | - | TRBD1 | TRBV5-4 | TGTGCCAGCAGAAGAACAGGGGGCGTGAACGGCTACACCTTC | CASRRTGGVNGYTF
TRBJ2-5 | - | TRBD2 | TRBV3-1/TRBV3-2 | TGTGCCAGCAGCCAAGGGTTCGGGGGGAGGGAGACCCAGTACTTC | CASSQGFGGRETQYF
TRBJ1-2 | - | - | TRBV6-5 | TGTGCCAGCAGTATTGGGACGCCGGATGGCTACACCTTC | CASSIGTPDGYTF
TRBJ2-2 | - | - | TRBV5-4 | TGTGCCAGCAGCTTGGTAGGGGCCGGGGAGCTGTTTTTT | CASSLVGAGELFF
TRBJ1-1 | - | - | TRBV29-1 | TGCAGCGTCCGTCCCGGAATGAACACTGAAGCTTTCTTT | CSVRPGMNTEAFF
TRBJ1-6 | - | - | TRBV7-9 | TGTGCCAGCACCACACTCAGGGGAGGCTATAATTCACCCCTCCACTTT | CASTTLRGGYNSPLHF
TRBJ1-6 | - | TRBD1 | TRBV9 | TGTGCCAGCAGCGTAGGGACAGGGAGTTCACCCCTCCACTTT | CASSVGTGSSPLHF
TRBJ1-4 | - | - | TRBV10-3 | TGTGCCATCAGTGAGTCGAGGGACGTCGGGGAAAAACTGTTTTTT | CAISESRDVGEKLFF
TRBJ1-5 | - | - | TRBV19 | TGTGCCAGTAGTATAGATCGGGCAGGCCAAGGGAATCAGCCCCAGCATTTT | CASSIDRAGQGNQPQHF
TRBJ1-2 | - | - | TRBV7-2 | TGTGCCAGCAGCTTAGTATGGCAGGCCTACGGCTACACCTTC | CASSLVWQAYGYTF
TRBJ2-1 | - | - | TRBV4-3 | TGCGCCAGCAGCCAAACTGCCTATTCGGGGTACAATGAGCAGTTCTTC | CASSQTAYSGYNEQFF
TRBJ2-3 | - | TRBD2 | TRBV9 | TGTGCCAGCAGCGTAGCGGCTAGCGGGTTTAGCACAGATACGCAGTATTTT | CASSVAASGFSTDTQYF
TRBJ1-6 | - | - | TRBV6-1 | TGTGCCAGCAGTGAATGGCGGGGATATTCACCCCTCCACTTT | CASSEWRGYSPLHF
TRBJ1-2 | once | - | TRBV5-1 | TGCGCCAGCAGCTTGGGGCGAGATATAAACTATGGCTACACCTTC | CASSLGRDINYGYTF
TRBJ1-1 | - | - | TRBV6-6 | TGTGCCAGCAGTTACCTCACAGGGAGCGGTGAAGCTTTCTTT | CASSYLTGSGEAFF
TRBJ2-3 | - | - | TRBV3-1/TRBV3-2 | TGTGCCAGCAGCTCCTCGTGGGGGCACAGCACAGATACGCAGTATTTT | CASSSSWGHSTDTQYF
TRBJ1-5 | - | - | TRBV2 | TGTGCCAGCAGCCCCGGGGGGGGAAGTAGCAATCAGCCCCAGCATTTT | CASSPGGGSSNQPQHF
TRBJ2-3 | - | - | TRBV14 | TGTGCCAGCAGCCCGTCCACAGATACGCAGTATTTT | CASSPSTDTQYF
TRBJ1-1 | - | - | TRBV4-2 | TGTGCCAGCAGCCAAGATCAAGGGAACACTGAAGCTTTCTTT | CASSQDQGNTEAFF
TRBJ2-5 | - | - | TRBV5-6 | TGTGCCAGCAGCTTGGCGTATGCAGGGGCCAATAGAGAGACCCAGTACTTC | CASSLAYAGANRETQYF
TRBJ2-7 | - | - | TRBV21-1 | TGTGCCAGCAGCAAAAAGGGGACGCCTTGGGAGCAGTACTTC | CASSKKGTPWEQYF
TRBJ2-1 | - | TRBD1 | TRBV30 | TGTGCCTGGAGTGAATGGAACTGGGACAGGGTCAATGAGCAGTTCTTC | CAWSEWNWDRVNEQFF
TRBJ1-1 | once | TRBD1 | TRBV18 | TGTGCCAGCTCAGAACAGGGGGAGGACACTGAAGCTTTCTTT | CASSEQGEDTEAFF
TRBJ1-6 | - | - | TRBV28 | TGTGCCAGCAGACTAGGGGTTTCACCCCTCCACTTT | CASRLGVSPLHF
TRBJ2-5 | - | TRBD1 | TRBV10-3 | TGTGCCATCAGTGAGGGACAGGGAGGATGGGAGACCCAGTACTTC | CAISEGQGGWETQYF
TRBJ2-3 | - | - | TRBV7-2 | TGTGCCAGCAGCTTAGCGGGACTTTTTCGCGATACGCAGTATTTT | CASSLAGLFRDTQYF
TRBJ2-5 | once | - | TRBV6-5 | TGTGCCAGCCAAAGGGCCTCCGGGCGTAGGGAGACCCAGTACTTC | CASQRASGRRETQYF
TRBJ1-4 | - | - | TRBV12-3/TRBV12-4 | TGTGCCAGCGGGAGGGAAAAACTGTTTTTT | CASGREKLFF
TRBJ2-1 | - | TRBD2 | TRBV6-2/TRBV6-3 | TGTGCCAGCAGTTACTTGCGGACTAGCGCTGCCGAGCAGTTCTTC | CASSYLRTSAAEQFF
TRBJ1-2 | - | - | TRBV7-2 | TGTGCCAGCAGCTTAGATAGGGCCACCGGGCGGGGCTACACCTTC | CASSLDRATGRGYTF
TRBJ1-4 | once | TRBD1 | TRBV7-9 | TGTGCCAGCAGCCATTCCGGGACAGGGGTAGTGAGGGAAAAACTGTTTTTT | CASSHSGTGVVREKLFF
TRBJ2-2 | once | TRBD1 | TRBV3-1/TRBV3-2 | TGTGCCAGCAGCCAATTTGGCCAGGGGGACACCGGGGAGCTGTTTTTT | CASSQFGQGDTGELFF
TRBJ1-5 | - | - | TRBV7-2 | TGTGCCAGCAGCGCCTCGGGACTTCGGCCCCAGCATTTT | CASSASGLRPQHF
TRBJ1-1 | - | - | TRBV6-1 | TGTGCCAGCAGTGAGAGGGGTTGGAACACTGAAGCTTTCTTT | CASSERGWNTEAFF
TRBJ2-1 | - | TRBD1 | TRBV27 | TGTGCCAGCAGTTTACGAACCACGCGGGGACAGGGGTTCAATGAGCAGTTCTTC | CASSLRTTRGQGFNEQFF